The rows below give T cell receptor beta chains drawn from one sample of a study of identical twins. TCRdb reprocessed the 5' RACE reads with MiXCR, giving one entry per CDR3 protein. The sample lists hundreds of thousands of distinct CDR3 sequences, 15% to 20% occurring once. This sample also appeared in a second study, on T cells expressing NK-cell markers.

Sequencing was carried out using PBMCs. These receptors came from a woman between 18 and 30 years old in good health. CDR3s include the opening cysteine and the closing phenylalanine or tryptophan. A D gene is named only where the DNA matches it firmly. Size values are once, few and many counts, or a class for expanded clones, and some rows have none.

D: .; size: .; J: TRBJ1-2; V: TRBV19; DNA: TGTGCCAGTAGTATCCTGGACAGCATCTATGGCTACACCTTC; CDR3: CASSILDSIYGYTF
D: TRBD2; size: few; J: TRBJ2-7; V: TRBV11-2; DNA: TGTGCCAGCAGCCCTACTAGCGGGAGCTCCGAGCAGTACTTC; CDR3: CASSPTSGSSEQYF
D: .; size: .; J: TRBJ2-7; V: TRBV2; DNA: TGTGCCATCCCGGGACCATCGGTCTACGAGCAGTACTTC; CDR3: CAIPGPSVYEQYF
D: .; size: .; J: TRBJ2-4; V: TRBV6-1; DNA: TGTGCCAGCAGGTCAACGGGACGCCTGAGTGATCAGTACTTC; CDR3: CASRSTGRLSDQYF
D: .; size: .; J: TRBJ2-5; V: TRBV28; DNA: TGTGCCAGCAGTTCCGGGGTGCGTGGAGAGACCCAGTACTTC; CDR3: CASSSGVRGETQYF
D: TRBD2; size: .; J: TRBJ2-3; V: TRBV27; DNA: TGTGCCAGCAGTTGGGGACTAGCTGCAGATACGCAGTATTTT; CDR3: CASSWGLAADTQYF
D: .; size: .; J: TRBJ2-3; V: TRBV29-1; DNA: TGCAGCGGATCAGGGAGCTCAGATACGCAGTATTTT; CDR3: CSGSGSSDTQYF
D: .; size: few; J: TRBJ2-7; V: TRBV7-6; DNA: TGTGCCAGCAGCCCCGGTTCTTACCCTTCCGAGCAGTACTTC; CDR3: CASSPGSYPSEQYF
D: TRBD1; size: many; J: TRBJ1-2; V: TRBV20-1; DNA: TGCAGTGCTAGAAAGACAGGGAGCGGCTATGGCTACACCTTC; CDR3: CSARKTGSGYGYTF
D: .; size: .; J: TRBJ2-3; V: TRBV27; DNA: TGTGCCAGCACTCCCCCTGGGAAAAGAGCGGCGCACACAGATACGCAGTATTTT; CDR3: CASTPPGKRAAHTDTQYF
D: TRBD2; size: few; J: TRBJ2-5; V: TRBV9; DNA: TGTGCCAGCAGCCCCCCTGGACTAGCGGTAGAGACCCAGTACTTC; CDR3: CASSPPGLAVETQYF
D: .; size: .; J: TRBJ2-7; V: TRBV6-1; DNA: TGTGCCAGCAGTGAATCTAGGGGCTATAGCTCCTACGAGCAGTACTTC; CDR3: CASSESRGYSSYEQYF
D: TRBD1; size: .; J: TRBJ2-2; V: TRBV3-1; DNA: TGTGCCAGCAGCCAAGCACAGGGGGCGATGTCCGGGGAGCTGTTTTTT; CDR3: CASSQAQGAMSGELFF
D: .; size: few; J: TRBJ2-7; V: TRBV12-3/TRBV12-4; DNA: TGTGCCAGCACCTCCCGGTATTGGGTGGCAGGCTACGAGCAGTACTTC; CDR3: CASTSRYWVAGYEQYF
D: TRBD2; size: few; J: TRBJ2-1; V: TRBV7-3; DNA: TGTGCCAGCAGTTTTATGCGGGGGGGCCGGAATGAGCAGTTCTTC; CDR3: CASSFMRGGRNEQFF
D: .; size: .; J: TRBJ2-1; V: TRBV25-1; DNA: TGTGCCAGCAGTGATAGGTCAGGGGAGCTAGGAAGAGATGAGCAGTTCTTC; CDR3: CASSDRSGELGRDEQFF
D: .; size: .; J: TRBJ2-1; V: TRBV6-2/TRBV6-3; DNA: TGTGCCAGCAGTTACCCCACTGCGTTGGCGGGGAAGACATACAATGAGCAGTTCTTC; CDR3: CASSYPTALAGKTYNEQFF
D: .; size: .; J: TRBJ2-7; V: TRBV7-6; DNA: TGTGCCAGCAGCAAAGAGACAGATGCCTACGAGCAGTACTTC; CDR3: CASSKETDAYEQYF
D: TRBD1; size: .; J: TRBJ1-6; V: TRBV20-1; DNA: TGCAGTGCTAGATCTGGGGAGACAGGGAATTCACCCCTCCACTTT; CDR3: CSARSGETGNSPLHF
D: .; size: few; J: TRBJ2-6; V: TRBV18; DNA: TGTGCCAGCTCACCGAGTCGGGAAGCTGGGGCCAACGTCCTGACTTTC; CDR3: CASSPSREAGANVLTF
D: .; size: many; J: TRBJ2-3; V: TRBV12-3/TRBV12-4; DNA: TGTGCCAGCAGTCTCCGGGAGAGCACAGATACGCAGTATTTT; CDR3: CASSLRESTDTQYF
D: .; size: .; J: TRBJ2-7; V: TRBV10-3; DNA: TGTGCCATCAGCCCTACGGAACGGGCGAGCTCCTACGAGCAGTACTTC; CDR3: CAISPTERASSYEQYF
D: .; size: few; J: TRBJ2-2; V: TRBV4-2; DNA: TGTGCCAGCAGCCAAGATCAGGGCTCGAACACCGGGGAGCTGTTTTTT; CDR3: CASSQDQGSNTGELFF
D: .; size: .; J: TRBJ1-5; V: TRBV12-3/TRBV12-4; DNA: TGTGCCAGCAGTTTAGGGGGGCCGATAAATCAGCCCCAGCATTTT; CDR3: CASSLGGPINQPQHF
D: .; size: .; J: TRBJ2-7; V: TRBV10-3; DNA: TGTGCCATCAGTGAGTCGATGGCCACCTTGCGGGCCTACGAGCAGTACTTC; CDR3: CAISESMATLRAYEQYF
D: TRBD1; size: few; J: TRBJ2-1; V: TRBV7-3; DNA: TGTGCCAGCAGCTCAAGACAGGGGGTCTACAATGAGCAGTTCTTC; CDR3: CASSSRQGVYNEQFF
D: .; size: .; J: TRBJ2-1; V: TRBV27; DNA: TGTGCCAGCAGTTTATCCGGCCCACTAGGGAGGAGTACGCTGTTCTTC; CDR3: CASSLSGPLGRSTLFF
D: TRBD1; size: few; J: TRBJ1-2; V: TRBV5-1; DNA: TGCGCCAGCAGCTTGCCCGGGACAGGGGGGGAGAATAACTATGGCTACACCTTC; CDR3: CASSLPGTGGENNYGYTF
D: .; size: .; J: TRBJ1-4; V: TRBV14; DNA: TGTGCCAGCAGCCAAACAGGAGCAACTAATGAAAAACTGTTTTTT; CDR3: CASSQTGATNEKLFF
D: .; size: few; J: TRBJ2-7; V: TRBV20-1; DNA: TGCAGTGCTTATGACCGGGAGAATCAGCGCGAGCAGTACTTC; CDR3: CSAYDRENQREQYF
D: .; size: few; J: TRBJ2-7; V: TRBV2; DNA: TGTGCCAGCAGTGGAGGCGGTAGCGGATACGAGCAGTACTTC; CDR3: CASSGGGSGYEQYF
D: TRBD1; size: .; J: TRBJ2-5; V: TRBV18; DNA: TGTGCCAGCTCACCATGGACAGGAGCCCGGGGGACCCAGTACTTC; CDR3: CASSPWTGARGTQYF
D: TRBD1; size: many; J: TRBJ1-2; V: TRBV12-3/TRBV12-4; DNA: TGTGCCAGCAGTCTTAGGACAGGAGGCTACACCTTC; CDR3: CASSLRTGGYTF
D: TRBD1; size: few; J: TRBJ1-2; V: TRBV20-1; DNA: TGCAGTGCTAGGGGGACAGCTAACTATGGCTACACCTTC; CDR3: CSARGTANYGYTF
D: .; size: few; J: TRBJ2-5; V: TRBV20-1; DNA: TGCAGTGCTAGAAGGGTCCAAGAGACCCAGTACTTC; CDR3: CSARRVQETQYF
D: .; size: few; J: TRBJ1-6; V: TRBV12-3/TRBV12-4; DNA: TGTGCCAGCAGTTTAGGGGAAACGACCCTCCACTTT; CDR3: CASSLGETTLHF
D: .; size: .; J: TRBJ2-1; V: TRBV7-9; DNA: TGTGCCAGCAGCTTAGAAAGTACCCTTGAGCAGTTCTTC; CDR3: CASSLESTLEQFF
D: .; size: few; J: TRBJ1-2; V: TRBV20-1; DNA: TGCAGTGCTAGTATTCCACGGTCACAGGGAACCCATGGCTACACCTTC; CDR3: CSASIPRSQGTHGYTF
D: .; size: few; J: TRBJ1-1; V: TRBV27; DNA: TGTGCCAGCAGAAGATCGAACACAGGGACTGAAGCTTTCTTT; CDR3: CASRRSNTGTEAFF
D: TRBD2; size: .; J: TRBJ2-7; V: TRBV4-3; DNA: TGCGCCAGCAGCCAGGGACTAGCGGGAGAAGTCGAGCAGTACTTC; CDR3: CASSQGLAGEVEQYF
D: TRBD2; size: .; J: TRBJ2-3; V: TRBV29-1; DNA: TGCAGCGTTGGAGGACTAGCGGGGGATCGCTCAGATACGCAGTATTTT; CDR3: CSVGGLAGDRSDTQYF
D: .; size: few; J: TRBJ2-3; V: TRBV12-3/TRBV12-4; DNA: TGTGCCAGCTCAGCTGAGGGGAATACGCAGTATTTT; CDR3: CASSAEGNTQYF